This TCR beta chain was retrieved from a study of vaccination effects on CD4 cells after COVID-19. Turning to the study itself: Both of the two convalescent patients gave a sample, one 16 days and one a week before vaccination.

In the ViraFEST assay, antigen-specific CD4+ clonotypes were identified by expansion after peptide-pool stimulation. Once cultured for about 9 days, the cells underwent separation to obtain CD4+ T cells. Sometime from March through December 2020, the person acquired a SARS-CoV-2 infection that PCR confirmed. The culture medium for 1.5 million to 2.5 million PBMC per well included about 10 IU/ml IL-2 and 9.5 to 10 ug/ml peptides. Replacing half the medium with IL-2 medium was done on days 3 and 7. Comment on this clone: The antigen is not known.

V gave up 3 bases and J gave up 0 bases, with 15 bases separating them. The germline CDR1 and CDR2 sequences are LGHDT and YNNKEL (reference sequence). The CDR3 totals 17 residues. Method: immunoSEQ multiplex PCR; TCRdb's copy keeps in-frame clones and lacks some. This repertoire shows around 75,000 clones, over 60% found once; its top ten account for around 5%. The V call is TRBV3-1 (or the pseudogene TRBV3-2), the J call TRBJ2-4; possibly TRBD2 for D (6 bases). The sequenced sample was CD4+ T cells from PBMCs cultured with HIV peptides, obtained before COVID-19 vaccination. Subset given: HIV-1 Nef peptide pool negative control/reference culture. The TCR sequence derives from a human donor who had a prior SARS-CoV-2 infection. For the CDR3, the DNA is TGTGCCAGCAGCCAGACTAGTGGGTTACTAGCCAAAAACATTCAGTACTTC. Amino acids: CASSQTSGLLAKNIQYF.